The 23 T cell receptor beta chains presented below share a single source sample, sequenced in a study of shared clonotypes between healthy human individuals. Only in-frame clones appear in the TCRdb table, and some are missing; sequencing was by immunoSEQ multiplex PCR. The sample records 2 million to 2.5 million clones, less than 95% being singletons. The sequenced material came from naive CD4+ T cells from PBMCs. Subset denoted: CD45RA+ positively selected. The receptors were gathered from a young man in good health. Some clones in this sample may be carry-over from other donors' samples.

The chain has TRBV5-1 and TRBJ2-1, with TRBD2 matching over 15 bases. Germline lookup yields CDR1 SGHRS and CDR2 YFSETQ. The CDR3 is 16 residues long. With V trimmed by 5 bases and J by 4 bases, 4 bases remained unmatched. CDR3 residues: CASRGGLAGGYNEQFF. The CDR3 DNA follows: TGCGCCAGCAGGGGGGGACTAGCGGGAGGATACAATGAGCAGTTCTTC.

The genes are TRBV30 and TRBJ1-3, with a weak D call TRBD1 (5 bases). Germline V lookup: CDR1 GTSNPN, CDR2 SVGIG (reference sequence). The CDR3 consists of 17 residues. V gave up 0 bases and J gave up 0 bases, with 15 bases separating them. For the CDR3, the DNA is TGTGCCTGGAGTGTCCAGCTGCCGGGGACCTCTGGAAACACCATATATTTT. Its translation: CAWSVQLPGTSGNTIYF.

The V gene is TRBV19, the J gene TRBJ2-2; 9 bases align to TRBD1. Trimming took 6 bases from V and 6 from J; bases not matched to a gene: 11. Germline loops: CDR1 LNHDA, CDR2 SQIVND (reference sequence). The CDR3 sequence is 16 residues long. In DNA, the CDR3 is TGTGCCAGTAGACCTCCGGGACAGGGAGGCTCCGGGGAGCTGTTTTTT. Residues: CASRPPGQGGSGELFF.

V is TRBV28 and J is TRBJ1-2, with no clear D. Trimming removed 8 bases from V and 7 bases from J, with 8 bases in between. The germline V gene has CDR1 MDHEN and CDR2 SYDVKM. The CDR3 sequence is 10 residues long. CDR3 sequence: CASGRTGYTF. CDR3 coding DNA: TGTGCCAGCGGAAGGACTGGCTACACCTTC.

The V call is TRBV29-1, the J call TRBJ2-3, with D possibly matching TRBD2 (5 bases). Germline lookup yields CDR1 SQVTM and CDR2 ANQGSEA. The CDR3 length is 12 residues. The CDR3 loop reads CSFSDGTDTQYF. The CDR3 DNA is TGCAGTTTTAGCGATGGGACAGATACGCAGTATTTT.

As DNA, the CDR3 is TGCAGCACTAAGTCGTACGAGCAGTACTTC. Translated: CSTKSYEQYF. This rearrangement joins TRBV20-1 to TRBJ2-7; D is unclear. CDR3 length: 10 amino acids. Germline CDR1 DFQATT, CDR2 SNEGSKA (reference sequence).

The genes are TRBV29-1 and TRBJ2-7; D is unclear. CDR3 length equals 12 residues. V gave up 5 bases and J gave up 6 bases, with 14 bases separating them. Germline V CDR1 and CDR2: SQVTM, ANQGSEA. In nucleotides, the CDR3 is TGCAGCGTTTTTTGGGGATTCGGCGAGCAGTACTTC. Its protein is CSVFWGFGEQYF.

The chain joins TRBV11-2 to TRBJ2-3, with 14 nucleotides matching TRBD2. The CDR3 consists of 16 residues. V was pared by 6 bases and J by 1 base, with 3 bases of the junction left unmatched. Per germline, CDR1 SGHAT and CDR2 FQNNGV. In nucleotides, the CDR3 is TGTGCCAGCAGTCGGGGACTAGCGGGAGGCACAGATACGCAGTATTTT. It encodes CASSRGLAGGTDTQYF.

The V and J genes are TRBV10-3 and TRBJ2-1; possibly TRBD2 for D (5 bases). Germline-derived CDR1 and CDR2 are ENHRY and SYGVKD. This CDR3 has 15 amino acids. Trimming stripped 8 bases from V and 1 base from J, with 15 bases between. CDR3 region: CAIGAALVSYNEQFF. The CDR3 region has the DNA TGTGCCATCGGAGCGGCACTCGTTTCCTACAATGAGCAGTTCTTC.

A single count supports this clone. The chain links TRBV6-5 to TRBJ2-3; D remains ambiguous. Germline V gene sequence: CDR1 MNHEY, CDR2 SVGAGI. The CDR3 length is 14 residues. V dropped 2 bases and J dropped 3 bases, with 9 bases sitting between them. CDR3 residues: CASSYRVGTDTQYF. The CDR3 region has the DNA TGTGCCAGCAGTTACCGGGTGGGGACAGATACGCAGTATTTT.

This clone was counted between two and nine times. CDR3 sequence: CASSVGEKEAFF. The CDR3 DNA is TGTGCCAGCAGCGTAGGAGAGAAAGAAGCTTTCTTT. This sequence joins TRBV9 and TRBJ1-1; no clear D gene. The CDR3 consists of 12 residues. V lost 0 bases, J lost 8 bases, and 8 bases lay in between. Germline values: CDR1 SGDLS, CDR2 YYNGEE.

The gene calls are TRBV6-5 and TRBJ1-2; D gene ambiguous. CDR1 MNHEY and CDR2 SVGAGI come from the germline V gene. The CDR3 runs to 13 residues. V lost 6 bases and J 0 bases, leaving 8 bases between the germline ends. In nucleotides, the CDR3 is TGTGCCAGCAGCCGGGAAACTAACTATGGCTACACCTTC. This translates into CASSRETNYGYTF.

As concerns this clone: Other DNA sequences from this sample encode an identical CDR3 as well. This chain uses TRBV19 with TRBJ2-7; 8 bases align to TRBD1. The CDR3 covers 12 residues. Unmatched junction bases numbered 2, after V lost 6 bases and J lost 4 bases. Germline-derived CDR1 and CDR2 are LNHDA and SQIVND (reference sequence). The CDR3 reads CASSRGRYEQYF. CDR3 DNA sequence: TGTGCCAGTAGCAGGGGGCGGTACGAGCAGTACTTC.

V gene TRBV5-4 combines with J gene TRBJ2-6; D unresolved. Germline loops: CDR1 SGHNT, CDR2 YYREEE (reference sequence). The CDR3 is made up of 14 amino acids. Trimming removed 1 base from V and 3 bases from J, with 5 bases in between. The DNA of the CDR3 is TGTGCCAGCAGCTTGAGGTTTGGGGCCAACGTCCTGACTTTC. Amino acid sequence: CASSLRFGANVLTF.

This sequence joins TRBV19 and TRBJ2-3, with TRBD1 matching 8 bases. V dropped 5 bases and J dropped 2; count of bases not matched to a gene: 9. This CDR3 has 16 amino acids. In germline, CDR1 is LNHDA, CDR2 SQIVND (reference sequence). CDR3 amino acids: CASSSTGERLTDTQYF. The CDR3 nucleotides read TGTGCCAGTAGTTCGACAGGGGAAAGGCTCACAGATACGCAGTATTTT.

This clone was seen just once. The rearrangement links TRBV6-5 to TRBJ1-1, with 8 positions matching TRBD1. This CDR3 is built from 15 residues. The junction had 10 bases not matched to a gene; V was cut back by 6 bases and J by 4 bases. CDR1 and CDR2 (germline): MNHEY, SVGAGI. This chain's CDR3 is CASSHGQGGSTEAFF. In DNA, the CDR3 is TGTGCCAGCAGCCACGGACAGGGTGGGAGCACTGAAGCTTTCTTT.

The genes are TRBV5-1 and TRBJ2-7; 7 bases fit TRBD1. In germline, CDR1 is SGHRS, CDR2 YFSETQ. J lost 4 bases, V lost 4 bases, and 8 bases had no gene match. This CDR3 is 14 amino acids long. The CDR3 sequence: CASSTGQVGYEQYF. The DNA of the CDR3 is TGCGCCAGCAGCACCGGACAGGTGGGTTACGAGCAGTACTTC.

The V gene is TRBV6-5, the J gene TRBJ1-2; 7 bases match TRBD1. This CDR3 is 12 amino acids long. V shed 2 bases and J 6 bases; nucleotides not matched to a gene: 0. Germline V gene lookup returns CDR1 MNHEY and CDR2 SVGAGI. The CDR3 coding sequence is TGTGCCAGCAGTTACCAGGGGGATGGCTACACCTTC. Amino acids: CASSYQGDGYTF.

This chain links TRBV7-2 with TRBJ2-1; 8 nucleotides line up with TRBD2. After removal of 7 bases from V and 2 bases from J, the junction contained 10 bases not matched to a gene. The germline V gene encodes CDR1 SGHTA and CDR2 FQGNSA. The CDR3 has 16 residues. The CDR3 nucleotides are TGTGCCAGCACCGGGGGGGCGGGAGGTCCCTACAATGAGCAGTTCTTC. Its translation: CASTGGAGGPYNEQFF.

This sequence joins TRBV28 and TRBJ2-5; no firm D call. The V gene's germline CDR1 is MDHEN and CDR2 SYDVKM. V was pared by 7 bases and J by 4 bases, with 13 bases between. This CDR3 has 13 residues. The chain's CDR3 is CASNPRFRETQYF. Written as DNA, the CDR3 is TGTGCCAGCAACCCCAGGTTTCGAGAGACCCAGTACTTC.

This sequence joins TRBV5-1 and TRBJ1-3; TRBD1 is a possible D gene (5 bases). This CDR3 has 18 residues. The germline V gene has CDR1 SGHRS and CDR2 YFSETQ. The germline V and J ends were trimmed by 4 bases and 0 bases, with 20 bases remaining between them. CDR3 residues: CASSRGQAAVSSGNTIYF. CDR3 DNA: TGCGCCAGCAGCCGGGGCCAGGCGGCGGTTAGCTCTGGAAACACCATATATTTT.

V is TRBV18 and J is TRBJ2-7; TRBD1 aligns across 10 bases. Germline-derived CDR1 and CDR2 are KGHSH and LQKENI. The junction had 6 bases not matched to a gene; V was cut back by 4 bases and J by 6 bases. This CDR3 has 14 residues. CDR3 DNA sequence: TGTGCCAGCTCACAGGGACAGGGGCTTACCGAGCAGTACTTC. Residues: CASSQGQGLTEQYF.

This clone was seen once. V is TRBV6-1 and J is TRBJ1-5; D possibly corresponds to TRBD1 (6 bases). The CDR3 totals 13 residues. Germline CDR1 is MNHNS and CDR2 is SASEGT. V lost 7 bases and J 7 bases, leaving 14 bases between the germline ends. CDR3 sequence (DNA): TGTGCCAGCAAGACAACAGGGTACCAGCCCCAGCATTTT. Amino acid sequence: CASKTTGYQPQHF.